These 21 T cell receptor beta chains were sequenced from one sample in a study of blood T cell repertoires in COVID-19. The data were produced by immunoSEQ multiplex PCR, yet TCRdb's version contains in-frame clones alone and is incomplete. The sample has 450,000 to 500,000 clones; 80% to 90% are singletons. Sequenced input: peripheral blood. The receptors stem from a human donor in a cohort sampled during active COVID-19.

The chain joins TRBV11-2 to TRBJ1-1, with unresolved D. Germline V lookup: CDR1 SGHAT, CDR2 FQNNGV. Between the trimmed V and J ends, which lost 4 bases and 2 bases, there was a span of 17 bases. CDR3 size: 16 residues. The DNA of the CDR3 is TGTGCCAGCAGCTCGCCTCTGAGGTCGGGAAACACTGAAGCTTTCTTT. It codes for CASSSPLRSGNTEAFF.

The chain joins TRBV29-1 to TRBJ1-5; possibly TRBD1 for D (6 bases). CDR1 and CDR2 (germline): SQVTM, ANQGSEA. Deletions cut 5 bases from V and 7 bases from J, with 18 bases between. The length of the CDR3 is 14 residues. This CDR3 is CSVSQGNGDQPQHF. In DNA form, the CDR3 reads TGCAGCGTTTCCCAGGGGAATGGGGACCAGCCCCAGCATTTT.

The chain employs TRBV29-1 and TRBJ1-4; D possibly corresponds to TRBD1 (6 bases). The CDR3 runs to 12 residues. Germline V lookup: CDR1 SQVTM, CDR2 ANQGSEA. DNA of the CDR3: TGCAACGTGGGATACAGGGACGGGAAACTGTTTTTT. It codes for CNVGYRDGKLFF. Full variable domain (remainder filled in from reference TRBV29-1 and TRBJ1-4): SAVISQKPSRDICQRGTSLTIQCQVDSQVTMMFWYRQQPGQSLTLIATANQGSEATYESGFVIDKFPISRPNLTFSTLTVSNMSPEDSSIYLCNVGYRDGKLFFGSGTQLSVL.

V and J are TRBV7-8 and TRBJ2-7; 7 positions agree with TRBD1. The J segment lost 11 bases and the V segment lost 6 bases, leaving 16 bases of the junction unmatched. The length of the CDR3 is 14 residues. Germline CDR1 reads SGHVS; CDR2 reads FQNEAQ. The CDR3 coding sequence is TGTGCCAGCAGGGCCGGGACAGTCGGATCTCGGGAGTACTTC. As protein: CASRAGTVGSREYF. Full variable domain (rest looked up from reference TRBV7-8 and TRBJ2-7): GAGVSQSPRYKVAKRGQDVALRCDPISGHVSLFWYQQALGQGPEFLTYFQNEAQLDKSGLPSDRFFAERPEGSVSTLKIQRTQQEDSAVYLCASRAGTVGSREYFGPGTRLTVT.

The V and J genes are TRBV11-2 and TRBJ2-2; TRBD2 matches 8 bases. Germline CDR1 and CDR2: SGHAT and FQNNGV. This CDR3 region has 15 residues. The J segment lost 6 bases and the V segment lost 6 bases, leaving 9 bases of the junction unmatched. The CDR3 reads CASSIRPSGSGELFF. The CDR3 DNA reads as TGTGCCAGCAGTATTAGGCCTAGCGGGTCCGGGGAGCTGTTTTTT.

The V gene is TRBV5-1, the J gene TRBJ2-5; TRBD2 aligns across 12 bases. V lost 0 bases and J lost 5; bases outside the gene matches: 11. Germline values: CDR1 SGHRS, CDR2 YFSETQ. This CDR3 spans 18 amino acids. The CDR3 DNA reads TGCGCCAGCAGCTTGGAACCTAGCGGGAGGGGAGTCTGGGAGACCCAGTACTTC. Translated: CASSLEPSGRGVWETQYF.

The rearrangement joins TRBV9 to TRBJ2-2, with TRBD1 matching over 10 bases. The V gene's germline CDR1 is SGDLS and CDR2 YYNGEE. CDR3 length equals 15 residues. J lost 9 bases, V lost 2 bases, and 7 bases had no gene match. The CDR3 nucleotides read TGTGCCAGCAGCGTCCAGGGACAGGGGCCAAGGGAGCTGTTTTTT. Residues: CASSVQGQGPRELFF. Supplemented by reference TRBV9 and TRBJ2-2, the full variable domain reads DSGVTQTPKHLITATGQRVTLRCSPRSGDLSVYWYQQSLDQGLQFLIQYYNGEERAKGNILERFSAQQFPDLHSELNLSSLELGDSALYFCASSVQGQGPRELFFGEGSRLTVL.

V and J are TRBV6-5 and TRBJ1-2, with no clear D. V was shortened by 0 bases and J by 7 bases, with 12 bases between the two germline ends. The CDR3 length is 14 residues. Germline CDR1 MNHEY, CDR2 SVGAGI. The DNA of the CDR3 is TGTGCCAGCAGTTACTCAGGAGGGAAGAGTGGCTACACCTTC. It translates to CASSYSGGKSGYTF.

The CDR3 nucleotides are TGTGCCAGCAGCTTAGAGGCGGTAGCGGGTGGCCACGAGCAGTACTTC. Protein product: CASSLEAVAGGHEQYF. This sequence joins TRBV7-2 and TRBJ2-7; 7 bases are shared with TRBD2. This CDR3 comprises 16 residues. Germline-derived CDR1 and CDR2 are SGHTA and FQGNSA. V trimming: 1 base; J trimming: 5 bases; junction bases outside the gene matches: 11.

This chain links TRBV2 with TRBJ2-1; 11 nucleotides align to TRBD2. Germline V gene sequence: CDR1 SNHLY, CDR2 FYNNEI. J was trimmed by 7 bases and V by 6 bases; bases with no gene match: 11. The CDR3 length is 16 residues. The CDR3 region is CASRGSSGRVSNEQFF. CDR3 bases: TGTGCCAGCAGGGGGAGTAGCGGGAGGGTTTCGAATGAGCAGTTCTTC.

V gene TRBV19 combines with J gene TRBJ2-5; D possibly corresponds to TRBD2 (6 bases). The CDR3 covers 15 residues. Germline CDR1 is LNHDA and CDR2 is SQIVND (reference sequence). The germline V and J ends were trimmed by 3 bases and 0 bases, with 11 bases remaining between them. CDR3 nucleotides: TGTGCCAGTAGTATCGGCGGGGTTGACCAAGAGACCCAGTACTTC. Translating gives CASSIGGVDQETQYF.

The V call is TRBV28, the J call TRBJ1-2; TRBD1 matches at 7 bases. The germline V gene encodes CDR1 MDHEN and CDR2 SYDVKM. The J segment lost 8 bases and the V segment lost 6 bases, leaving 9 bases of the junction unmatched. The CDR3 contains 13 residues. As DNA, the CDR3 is TGTGCCAGCAGCTTAACAGGGGTACAGGGCTACACCTTC. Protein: CASSLTGVQGYTF.

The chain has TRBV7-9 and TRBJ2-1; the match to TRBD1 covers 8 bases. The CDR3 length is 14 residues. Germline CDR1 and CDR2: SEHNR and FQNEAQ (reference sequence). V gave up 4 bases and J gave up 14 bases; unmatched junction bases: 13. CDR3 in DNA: TGTGCCAGCAGCTACCCCCAACCGGCAGGGGGCAAGTTCTTC. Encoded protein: CASSYPQPAGGKFF.

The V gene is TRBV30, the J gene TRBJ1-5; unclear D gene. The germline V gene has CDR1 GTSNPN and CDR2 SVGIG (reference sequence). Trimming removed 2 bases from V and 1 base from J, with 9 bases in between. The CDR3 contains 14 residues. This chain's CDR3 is CAWSLGQSNQPQHF. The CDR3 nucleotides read TGTGCCTGGAGTCTTGGCCAGAGCAATCAGCCCCAGCATTTT.

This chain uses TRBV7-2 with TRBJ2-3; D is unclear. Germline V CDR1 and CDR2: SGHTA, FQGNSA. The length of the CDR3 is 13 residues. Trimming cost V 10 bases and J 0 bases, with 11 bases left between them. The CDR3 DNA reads TGTGCCACCCGTTCCGGTAGCACAGATACGCAGTATTTT. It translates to CATRSGSTDTQYF.

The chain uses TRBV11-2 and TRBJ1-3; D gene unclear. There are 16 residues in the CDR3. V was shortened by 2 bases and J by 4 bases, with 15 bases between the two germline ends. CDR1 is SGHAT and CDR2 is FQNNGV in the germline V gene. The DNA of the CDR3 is TGTGCCAGCAGCTTACAAGGGAGAGTTCCGGGAAACACCATATATTTT. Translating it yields CASSLQGRVPGNTIYF.

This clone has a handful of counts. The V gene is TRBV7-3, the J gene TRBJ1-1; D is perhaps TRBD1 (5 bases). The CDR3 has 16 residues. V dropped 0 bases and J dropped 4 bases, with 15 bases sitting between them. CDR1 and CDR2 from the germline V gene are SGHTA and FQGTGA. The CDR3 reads CASSLTAGGLGTEAFF. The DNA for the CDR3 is TGTGCCAGCAGCTTAACGGCTGGGGGACTGGGCACTGAAGCTTTCTTT.

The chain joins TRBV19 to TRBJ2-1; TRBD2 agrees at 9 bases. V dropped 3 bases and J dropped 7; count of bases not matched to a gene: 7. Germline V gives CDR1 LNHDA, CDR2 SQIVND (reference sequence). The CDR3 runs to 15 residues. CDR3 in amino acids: CASSIRLAGLNEQFF. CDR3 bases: TGTGCCAGTAGTATCAGGCTAGCGGGATTGAATGAGCAGTTCTTC.

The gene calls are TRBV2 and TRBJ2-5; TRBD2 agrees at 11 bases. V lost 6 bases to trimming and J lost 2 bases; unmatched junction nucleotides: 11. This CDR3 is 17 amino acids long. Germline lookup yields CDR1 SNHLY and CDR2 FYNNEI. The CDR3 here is CASRAGTSGGTQETQYF. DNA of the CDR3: TGTGCCAGCAGGGCTGGGACTAGCGGAGGAACTCAAGAGACCCAGTACTTC.

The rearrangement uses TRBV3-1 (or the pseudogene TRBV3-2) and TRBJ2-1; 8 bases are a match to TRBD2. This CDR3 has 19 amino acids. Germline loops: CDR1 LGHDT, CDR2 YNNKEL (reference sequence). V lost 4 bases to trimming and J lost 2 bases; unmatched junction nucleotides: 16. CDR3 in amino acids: CASSPRGRAGVTTYNEQFF. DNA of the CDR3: TGTGCCAGCAGCCCGCGCGGCCGAGCGGGAGTTACCACCTACAATGAGCAGTTCTTC.

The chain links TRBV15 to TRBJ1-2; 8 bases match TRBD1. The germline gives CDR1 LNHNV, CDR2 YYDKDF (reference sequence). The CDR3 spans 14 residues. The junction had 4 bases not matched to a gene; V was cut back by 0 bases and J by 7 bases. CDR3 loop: CATSRDQTGGGYTF. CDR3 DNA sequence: TGTGCCACCAGCAGAGACCAAACAGGGGGTGGCTACACCTTC.